These 19 T cell receptor beta chains share one sample of origin, sequenced in a study of T cells in localized non-small cell lung cancer. Sequencing was performed with immunoSEQ multiplex PCR; in TCRdb, only in-frame clones are kept and a portion is missing. The data show around 19,000 clones, around 88% seen once. This material consisted of peripheral blood, taken before any cancer treatment. The receptors come from a male donor older than 55 with stage III lung adenocarcinoma.

The chain combines TRBV6-1 with TRBJ1-2; no definite D call. CDR1 MNHNS and CDR2 SASEGT come from the germline V gene. The CDR3 is made up of 10 amino acids. Trimming pared 4 bases from V and 6 bases from J, leaving 3 bases between. The CDR3 sequence: CASSVDGYTF. CDR3 DNA sequence: TGTGCCAGCAGTGTGGATGGCTACACCTTC.

In DNA, the CDR3 is TGCGCCAGCAGCGAGGGAGGCCAGCCCCAGCATTTT. Translation gives CASSEGGQPQHF. The chain is built from TRBV5-1 and TRBJ1-5; D gene uncertain. This CDR3 has 12 amino acids. The ends were cut back, 4 bases at V and 7 bases at J, with 9 bases in the middle. CDR1 is SGHRS, CDR2 YFSETQ, per germline.

By its share, this clone is hyperexpanded. This chain links TRBV5-4 with TRBJ1-2; the D gene is possibly TRBD1 (5 bases). V was shortened by 0 bases and J by 5 bases, with 11 bases between the two germline ends. The CDR3 covers 14 residues. In germline, CDR1 is SGHNT, CDR2 YYREEE (reference sequence). The CDR3 DNA follows: TGTGCCAGCAGCTTGGACGACAGCTATTATGGCTACACCTTC. Encoded protein: CASSLDDSYYGYTF.

The chain is built from TRBV19 and TRBJ2-2, with TRBD1 as a possible D gene (5 bases). The CDR3 is 18 amino acids. V was clipped by 0 bases and J by 0 bases, with 14 bases between them. Germline-derived CDR1 and CDR2 are LNHDA and SQIVND (reference sequence). In nucleotides, the CDR3 is TGTGCCAGTAGTATAGAGGTAGTATCGACAGCGAACACCGGGGAGCTGTTTTTT. Translation gives CASSIEVVSTANTGELFF. Together with reference TRBV19 and TRBJ2-2, the CDR3 gives the full variable domain: DGGITQSPKYLFRKEGQNVTLSCEQNLNHDAMYWYRQDPGQGLRLIYYSQIVNDFQKGDIAEGYSVSREKKESFPLTVTSAQKNPTAFYLCASSIEVVSTANTGELFFGEGSRLTVL.

The chain uses TRBV15 and TRBJ2-1; unclear D gene. Germline V CDR1 and CDR2: LNHNV, YYDKDF (reference sequence). V lost 0 bases, J lost 1 base, and 4 bases lay in between. The CDR3 covers 14 residues. CDR3 nucleotide sequence: TGTGCCACCAGCAGAGATCATTCCTACAATGAGCAGTTCTTC. It specifies CATSRDHSYNEQFF.

This clone is labeled medium-sized. The chain has TRBV25-1 and TRBJ1-4, with D unresolved. There are 16 residues in the CDR3. Germline V lookup: CDR1 MGHDK, CDR2 SYGVNS. Trimming took 0 bases from V and 8 from J, leaving 16 bases between them. The CDR3 region is CASSEYTTNRREKLFF. CDR3 bases: TGTGCCAGCAGTGAATATACGACTAACCGGCGGGAAAAACTGTTTTTT. Looking up the rest from reference TRBV25-1 and TRBJ1-4 gives the full variable domain: EADIYQTPRYLVIGTGKKITLECSQTMGHDKMYWYQQDPGMELHLIHYSYGVNSTEKGDLSSESTVSRIRTEHFPLTLESARPSHTSQYLCASSEYTTNRREKLFFGSGTQLSVL.

The chain is built from TRBV10-2 and TRBJ1-4; tentative D call: TRBD1 (5 bases). Germline CDR1 and CDR2: WSHSY and SAAADI. CDR3 length: 14 residues. V gave up 6 bases and J gave up 3 bases, with 11 bases separating them. CDR3 sequence reads: CASSFGGANEKLFF. DNA of the CDR3: TGCGCCAGCAGCTTCGGGGGGGCTAATGAAAAACTGTTTTTT.

The V gene is TRBV6-7, the J gene TRBJ1-1; tentatively, D is TRBD1 (6 bases). TRBV6-7 is noted as an ORF with a role that remains uncertain. This CDR3 is built from 15 residues. V shed 2 bases and J shed 0 bases, with 10 bases lying between them. The CDR3 nucleotides read TGTGCCAGCAGTTACGGACAGCCAATGAACACTGAAGCTTTCTTT. Its translation is CASSYGQPMNTEAFF.

This chain links TRBV11-2 with TRBJ2-5; 8 bases line up with TRBD2. The CDR3 has 18 amino acids. Germline-derived CDR1 and CDR2 are SGHAT and FQNNGV. V lost 4 bases to trimming and J lost 1 base; unmatched junction nucleotides: 14. CDR3 bases: TGTGCCAGCAGCTCCCCTTTGTCGAGCGGGGGTTTCCAAGAGACCCAGTACTTC. This sequence encodes CASSSPLSSGGFQETQYF.

The chain joins TRBV10-3 to TRBJ2-7, with TRBD1 matching 10 bases. Looked up from germline, CDR1 is ENHRY and CDR2 is SYGVKD. The J segment lost 3 bases and the V segment lost 11 bases, leaving 4 bases of the junction unmatched. The length of the CDR3 is 12 residues. The CDR3 bases are TGTGCCGTGACAGGGGGCGACTACGAGCAGTACTTC. Its protein is CAVTGGDYEQYF.

This clone was counted between two and nine times. J is TRBJ1-1 and V is TRBV6-5; D unclear. The CDR3 totals 16 residues. Germline lookup yields CDR1 MNHEY and CDR2 SVGAGI. Deletions cut 0 bases from V and 4 bases from J, with 15 bases between. This chain's CDR3 is CASSYSSGVGFTEAFF. In nucleotides, the CDR3 is TGTGCCAGCAGTTACTCGAGTGGGGTCGGGTTCACTGAAGCTTTCTTT.

This chain joins TRBV6-5 and TRBJ1-1; weak D call: TRBD1 (5 bases). The CDR3 runs to 13 residues. Deletions cut 2 bases from V and 3 bases from J, with 7 bases between. The germline V gene encodes CDR1 MNHEY and CDR2 SVGAGI. The CDR3 spells CASSYTRDTEAFF. CDR3 in DNA: TGTGCCAGCAGTTACACCAGGGACACTGAAGCTTTCTTT.

This clone was seen only a few times. This chain links TRBV12-5 with TRBJ1-4; D is possibly TRBD1 (6 bases). The germline V gene encodes CDR1 LGHNT and CDR2 FRNRAP. V was clipped by 6 bases and J by 5 bases, with 28 bases between them. The CDR3 spans 19 residues. CDR3 nucleotide sequence: TGTGCTAGTGGCCGGGGTTGGACAGTAACAACTGAGGAAAATGAAAAACTGTTTTTT. Its protein is CASGRGWTVTTEENEKLFF.

The rearrangement links TRBV9 to TRBJ2-5; 10 bases line up with TRBD1. Germline assignment: CDR1 SGDLS and CDR2 YYNGEE. J was trimmed by 5 bases and V by 3 bases; bases with no gene match: 7. The CDR3 contains 15 residues. Here the CDR3 reads CASSAPGQGSETQYF. In DNA, the CDR3 is TGTGCCAGCAGCGCCCCGGGACAGGGGAGCGAGACCCAGTACTTC.

The J gene is TRBJ2-1, the V gene TRBV10-1; no definite D call. Trimming took 6 bases from V and 7 from J, leaving 7 bases between them. Germline V gene lookup returns CDR1 WNHNN and CDR2 SYGVQD (reference sequence). The CDR3 is 11 residues long. The CDR3 coding sequence is TGCGCCAGCAGCGAGAGGAATGAGCAGTTCTTC. Residues: CASSERNEQFF.

This chain joins TRBV9 and TRBJ1-2; TRBD1 might be the D (5 bases). Germline loops: CDR1 SGDLS, CDR2 YYNGEE. Trimming stripped 0 bases from V and 2 bases from J, with 17 bases between. This CDR3 contains 17 residues. The CDR3 coding sequence is TGTGCCAGCAGCGTAGCCCCCCTGGCGCGGGACAACTATGGCTACACCTTC. Translating gives CASSVAPLARDNYGYTF.

The V and J genes are TRBV27 and TRBJ1-1, with D maybe TRBD1 (6 bases). Trimming left V 3 bases short and J 10 bases short, with 27 bases between. This CDR3 has 17 amino acids. From germline, CDR1 is MNHEY and CDR2 SMNVEV (reference sequence). CDR3 DNA: TGTGCCAGCAGTTTGGAAACTGGCGGGGGAACAGGGACAACAGCTTTCTTT. It yields the protein CASSLETGGGTGTTAFF.

The chain recombines TRBV2 with TRBJ2-1; D unclear. V was trimmed by 7 bases and J by 0 bases, leaving 13 bases between them. Germline CDR1 is SNHLY and CDR2 is FYNNEI. This CDR3 is 15 amino acids long. CDR3 bases: TGTGCCAGCAAGGAAGGAGTAGTCTCCTACAATGAGCAGTTCTTC. It codes for CASKEGVVSYNEQFF.

This clone occurred a few times. V usage is TRBV27 and J usage is TRBJ2-7, with D perhaps assigned TRBD1 or TRBD2 (6 bases each). The V end was cut by 8 bases, the J end by 7 bases, with 15 bases between. The CDR3 runs 12 residues. Germline CDR1 and CDR2: MNHEY and SMNVEV (reference sequence). CDR3 sequence: CASGSGAWEQYF. The CDR3 DNA reads as TGTGCCAGCGGCTCGGGGGCCTGGGAGCAGTACTTC.